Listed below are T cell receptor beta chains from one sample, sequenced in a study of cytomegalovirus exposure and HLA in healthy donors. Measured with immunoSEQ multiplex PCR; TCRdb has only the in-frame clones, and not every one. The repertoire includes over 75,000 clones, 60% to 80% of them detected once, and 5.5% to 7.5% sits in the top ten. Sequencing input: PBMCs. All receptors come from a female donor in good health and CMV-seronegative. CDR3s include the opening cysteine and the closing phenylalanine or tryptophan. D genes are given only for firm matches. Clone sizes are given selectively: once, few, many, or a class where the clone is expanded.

CASARDTSYEQYF	TGTGCCAGCGCCAGGGACACGTCCTACGAGCAGTACTTC	.	TRBV2	TRBJ2-7	.
CASSFSGTGKEAFF	TGTGCCAGCAGCTTCTCCGGGACAGGGAAGGAGGCTTTCTTT	few	TRBV7-3	TRBJ1-1	TRBD1
CASSEIGLAGGELFF	TGTGCCAGCAGTGAAATCGGGCTAGCCGGCGGGGAGCTGTTTTTT	.	TRBV2	TRBJ2-2	.
CASSLRLAGSEQYF	TGTGCCAGCAGTTTAAGGCTAGCGGGGAGCGAGCAGTACTTC	.	TRBV27	TRBJ2-7	TRBD2
CASSNPGQTYEQYF	TGTGCCAGCAGCAACCCGGGACAAACCTACGAGCAGTACTTC	.	TRBV7-9	TRBJ2-7	.
CASSPPSGRGLQTQYF	TGTGCCAGCTCACCACCGTCCGGGAGGGGACTGCAGACCCAGTACTTC	.	TRBV18	TRBJ2-5	TRBD2
CASSHGTLLRGQFF	TGTGCCAGCAGTCACGGGACTCTCCTACGAGGGCAGTTCTTC	.	TRBV28	TRBJ2-1	.
CASSLDRRRAGDSYEQYF	TGTGCCAGCAGCTTAGATCGTCGCCGTGCGGGGGACTCCTACGAGCAGTACTTC	.	TRBV11-2	TRBJ2-7	TRBD2
CASSFGGARTDTQYF	TGTGCCAGCAGCTTCGGGGGGGCGCGCACAGATACGCAGTATTTT	.	TRBV7-8	TRBJ2-3	TRBD2
CASSPRGRTEAFF	TGTGCCAGCAGCCCCAGGGGGCGCACTGAAGCTTTCTTT	.	TRBV6-5	TRBJ1-1	TRBD1
CASSQTSGLPNSPLHF	TGCGCCAGCAGCCAAACCTCTGGGCTTCCTAATTCACCCCTCCACTTT	.	TRBV4-1	TRBJ1-6	.
CASSYSQGGSPLHF	TGTGCCAGCAGTTACTCCCAGGGAGGATCACCCCTCCACTTT	.	TRBV6-5	TRBJ1-6	.
CASSTRTGVTYGYTF	TGTGCCAGTAGTACCAGGACAGGGGTTACCTATGGCTACACCTTC	.	TRBV19	TRBJ1-2	TRBD1
CASSWPRTGALGDEQFF	TGCGCCAGCAGCTGGCCTCGGACAGGGGCCTTGGGGGATGAGCAGTTCTTC	.	TRBV5-1	TRBJ2-1	TRBD1
CASSQLSGQGIGEKLFF	TGCGCCAGCAGTCAATTGAGTGGACAGGGGATCGGTGAAAAACTGTTTTTT	.	TRBV23-1	TRBJ1-4	TRBD1
CASSPPGLPGDGYTF	TGTGCCAGCTCACCTCCGGGACTACCAGGGGATGGCTACACCTTC	.	TRBV18	TRBJ1-2	.
CASSLTQRWTDATNEKLFF	TGTGCCAGCAGTTTGACGCAACGATGGACAGATGCAACTAATGAAAAACTGTTTTTT	few	TRBV27	TRBJ1-4	.
CASSSTGGVEKLFF	TGTGCCAGCAGCTCTACAGGGGGCGTCGAAAAACTGTTTTTT	.	TRBV28	TRBJ1-4	TRBD1
CSGRTGGGEQYF	TGCAGCGGAAGGACAGGGGGCGGCGAGCAGTACTTC	.	TRBV29-1	TRBJ2-7	TRBD1
CASSSSLAGYRNEQFF	TGTGCCAGCAGTTCCTCTCTAGCGGGATACCGGAATGAGCAGTTCTTC	.	TRBV28	TRBJ2-1	TRBD2
CASSLPSGGALNTGELFF	TGTGCCAGCAGTCTTCCTAGCGGGGGGGCGTTGAACACCGGGGAGCTGTTTTTT	once	TRBV5-4	TRBJ2-2	TRBD2
CASSPLTGGLNTEAFF	TGTGCCAGCAGCCCCCTGACAGGGGGCCTGAACACTGAAGCTTTCTTT	.	TRBV5-6	TRBJ1-1	TRBD1
CASSLGQGASGNTIYF	TGTGCCAGCAGTTTGGGACAGGGGGCCAGTGGAAACACCATATATTTT	once	TRBV2	TRBJ1-3	TRBD1
CASKAGLNTGELFF	TGTGCCAGCAAAGCGGGGCTTAACACCGGGGAGCTGTTTTTT	.	TRBV28	TRBJ2-2	TRBD2
CASRGLLIGYYEQYF	TGCGCCAGCAGGGGACTCCTTATCGGGTACTACGAGCAGTACTTC	.	TRBV10-1	TRBJ2-7	.
CAISESVTREGANEQFF	TGTGCCATCAGTGAGTCAGTTACCCGGGAGGGTGCCAATGAGCAGTTCTTC	.	TRBV10-3	TRBJ2-1	TRBD2
CASSQDRRVETEAFF	TGCGCCAGCAGCCAAGATAGGCGGGTTGAAACTGAAGCTTTCTTT	few	TRBV4-3	TRBJ1-1	.
CASRDSTGELFF	TGTGCCAGCAGGGACAGCACCGGGGAGCTGTTTTTT	.	TRBV6-6	TRBJ2-2	.
CASSFTGGYNEQFF	TGCGCCAGCAGCTTCACAGGGGGTTACAATGAGCAGTTCTTC	.	TRBV5-1	TRBJ2-1	TRBD1
CASSTQTGSGSPLHF	TGTGCCAGCAGCACCCAAACAGGGAGCGGTTCACCCCTCCACTTT	.	TRBV5-4	TRBJ1-6	.
CASTGAFDEQYF	TGCGCCAGCACAGGGGCTTTCGACGAGCAGTACTTC	.	TRBV5-1	TRBJ2-7	.